This TCR beta chain stems from a study of cytomegalovirus exposure and HLA in healthy donors. Whole-study findings and limits: Later analysis showed most CMV-associated TCR beta chains appearing HLA-restricted. Reports described diagnosis of cytomegalovirus status by the classifier as highly specific and sensitive.

A remark on this clone: Antigen specificity is unknown.

CDR3 size: 15 residues. Germline V gene data show CDR1 as SGHRS and CDR2 as YFSETQ. The PCR employed 60 Vbeta primers together with 13 Jbeta primers. How the authors handled the data: There were about 80 million unique TCR beta chains by a later count, and approximately 11 million of them were shared. Assay used: immunoSEQ multiplex PCR; TCRdb lists only in-frame clones, some missing. That table is the source of V, J and clone size, and D and trimming were worked out from the DNA. Of roughly 90,000 clones in the sample, roughly four fifths were seen once. The donors were healthy bone marrow donors. Sequences were obtained from PBMCs. The clonotype was recovered from a woman aged 40 to 50 in good health and CMV-seropositive. The chain carries TRBV5-1 and TRBJ2-5; 11 bases match TRBD1. The DNA end is a closer match to TRBJ2-7, so the J assignment may be wrong. In nucleotides, the CDR3 is TGCGCCAGCAGCAACGGACAGGGGGCTGGGTACGAGCAGTACTTC. Translation: CASSNGQGAGYEQYF.